This TCR beta chain was sequenced in a study of T cell responses to AZD1222 COVID-19 vaccine. The repertoire was sequenced with immunoSEQ multiplex PCR; TCRdb's copy has only in-frame clones and lacks some. The data show 95,000 to 110,000 clones, around nine tenths seen once. Trimming removed 2 bases from V and 8 bases from J, with 18 bases in between. This CDR3 region has 15 residues. The germline gives CDR1 SEHNR, CDR2 FQNEAQ (reference sequence). Source: peripheral blood, taken 28 days after the second dose of the MenACWY control vaccine. This receptor was obtained from an adult who received the MenACWY meningococcal vaccine as a control. The chain uses TRBV7-9 and TRBJ1-2; unclear D gene. The CDR3 region has the DNA TGTGCCAGCAGCTTACCCAGGACTAACCCTGGGGGCTACACCTTC. It specifies CASSLPRTNPGGYTF.